This TCR beta chain was identified during a study of early T cells in non-severe SARS-CoV-2 infection. The germline V and J ends were trimmed by 0 bases and 0 bases, with 10 bases remaining between them. CDR1 is LGHNA and CDR2 is YSLEER in the germline V gene. The CDR3 loop spans 16 amino acids. cDNA molecules, individually, were tagged with unique molecular identifiers. MiXCR was run by TCRdb on the 5' RACE reads, yielding one entry per CDR3 protein. The table has 30,000 or so distinct CDR3 sequences, about 4.5% seen once. This clonotype showed up just a few times. The source is an adult who was a healthcare worker with PCR-confirmed SARS-CoV-2 infection or an uninfected control (not recorded which). This rearrangement joins TRBV4-3 to TRBJ2-3, with D tentatively TRBD2 (6 bases). The sequenced sample was whole blood. DNA for the CDR3: TGCGCCAGCAGCCAAGATCCGGGGACTAGCACAGATACGCAGTATTTT. Translated: CASSQDPGTSTDTQYF.